These T cell receptor beta chains were read from a single sample in a study of cytomegalovirus exposure and HLA in healthy donors. Sequencing used immunoSEQ multiplex PCR; TCRdb keeps in-frame clones, though not all of them. Of 85,000 to 110,000 clones detected, 65% to 80% appear once; the ten largest clones hold 10%. Material for sequencing was PBMCs. The source is a woman between 18 and 29 years old in good health and CMV-seropositive. CDR3s include the opening cysteine and the closing phenylalanine or tryptophan. Each record gives: D gene, V gene, J gene, clone size, CDR3 DNA, CDR3 protein. The D gene is left open where the match is weak. Expanded clones get a size class; other rows say once, few or many, or leave the size out.

-,TRBV5-1,TRBJ1-6,-,TGCGCCAGCAGCCTGGACAGCTATAATTCACCCCTCCACTTT,CASSLDSYNSPLHF
-,TRBV5-1,TRBJ1-4,-,TGCGCCAGCAGCTTGGCCTGGGTGACATCCACTGGTAATGAAAAACTGTTTTTT,CASSLAWVTSTGNEKLFF
TRBD2,TRBV30,TRBJ2-7,-,TGTGCCTGGAGTGGGGGGGGGAGCTACGAGCAGTACTTC,CAWSGGGSYEQYF
-,TRBV6-5,TRBJ1-1,once,TGTGCCAGCACGGCGGGCACTGAAGCTTTCTTT,CASTAGTEAFF
TRBD2,TRBV7-9,TRBJ2-7,-,TGTGCCAGCAGAGAAGGAGCGGGAGTAGGCTACGAGCAGTACTTC,CASREGAGVGYEQYF
TRBD2,TRBV18,TRBJ2-7,-,TGTGCCAGCTCCCCGGGACTAGCGGGAGCCTACGAGCAGTACTTC,CASSPGLAGAYEQYF
-,TRBV6-1,TRBJ1-5,once,TGTGCCAGCAGGGGCCGCCGGGAGGTCAGTCAGCCCCAGCATTTT,CASRGRREVSQPQHF
TRBD1,TRBV2,TRBJ2-2,once,TGTGCCAGCAGGGGAGACAGGGGTTATACCGGGGAGCTGTTTTTT,CASRGDRGYTGELFF
TRBD2,TRBV7-2,TRBJ2-1,-,TGTGCCAGCAGCTTAGAGCCACTAGCGGCCAATGAGCAGTTCTTC,CASSLEPLAANEQFF
TRBD2,TRBV9,TRBJ2-7,-,TGTGCCAGCAGCGGACTAGCGGGGTTCGACGAGCAGTACTTC,CASSGLAGFDEQYF
TRBD2,TRBV5-4,TRBJ2-7,few,TGTGCCAGCAGCTTGGGGACTAGAGAGTACGAGCAGTACTTC,CASSLGTREYEQYF
-,TRBV4-3,TRBJ1-6,-,TGCGCCAGCAGCCAAGAGGAGGATAGCTCCTATAATTCACCCCTCCACTTT,CASSQEEDSSYNSPLHF
TRBD1,TRBV19,TRBJ1-1,-,TGTGCCAGTAGTATCACAGGGGGGAACACTGAAGCTTTCTTT,CASSITGGNTEAFF
TRBD2,TRBV4-3,TRBJ2-7,few,TGCGCCAGCAGCCCGCTAGCGGGAGGGGAGTACGAGCAGTACTTC,CASSPLAGGEYEQYF
TRBD2,TRBV30,TRBJ2-3,-,TGTGCCTGGAGTCTAGCGGGTACGCAGTATTTT,CAWSLAGTQYF
TRBD2,TRBV30,TRBJ2-1,-,TGTGCCTGGAGAGGGGCGGGAGGTACCTATAAAACCTACAATGAGCAGTTCTTC,CAWRGAGGTYKTYNEQFF
-,TRBV7-8,TRBJ2-7,-,TGTGCCAGCAGCCCCTTCGCCTACGAGCAGTACTTC,CASSPFAYEQYF
TRBD2,TRBV10-1,TRBJ2-1,-,TGCGCCAGCAGCAGGGCCGGGACTAGCGGGGGAAATGAGCAGTTCTTC,CASSRAGTSGGNEQFF
-,TRBV30,TRBJ1-1,-,TGTGCCTGGAGCCAAACCCCACTTGAGGCTTTCTTT,CAWSQTPLEAFF
-,TRBV5-1,TRBJ1-3,-,TGCGCCAGCAGCCGGGAGGCTCCCCTCTCTGGAAACACCATATATTTT,CASSREAPLSGNTIYF
TRBD1,TRBV10-2,TRBJ1-5,-,TGCGCCAGCAGTGAGACAGGGGGCTGGAATCAGCCCCAGCATTTT,CASSETGGWNQPQHF
TRBD2,TRBV7-6,TRBJ2-1,-,TGTGCCAGCAGCGGAACTAGCGGATCCTACAATGAGCAGTTCTTC,CASSGTSGSYNEQFF
TRBD1,TRBV18,TRBJ2-7,few,TGTGCCAGCTCATCTATCTTCGGACAGGGTGGCTACGAGCAGTACTTC,CASSSIFGQGGYEQYF
TRBD2,TRBV10-2,TRBJ2-7,-,TGCGCCAGCACCCCACATAAGACTAGCGGGCAATACGAGCAGTACTTC,CASTPHKTSGQYEQYF
TRBD1,TRBV28,TRBJ2-7,-,TGTGCCAGCAGTTTTAGAAAGGACAGGGTAGGCGAGCAGTACTTC,CASSFRKDRVGEQYF
TRBD1,TRBV6-6,TRBJ1-2,few,TGTGCCAGCAGTTACGGACAGGGGGATGGCTACACCTTC,CASSYGQGDGYTF
-,TRBV15,TRBJ1-5,-,TGTGCCACCAGAGCGGATCAGCCCCAGCATTTT,CATRADQPQHF
TRBD1,TRBV5-1,TRBJ2-5,-,TGCGCCAGCAGCTTGGGACAGGGCGGGGAGACCCAGTACTTC,CASSLGQGGETQYF
-,TRBV6-1,TRBJ1-6,few,TGTGCCAGCAGTGCCCCGGGCAGGGGACAAGGCTCACCCCTCCACTTT,CASSAPGRGQGSPLHF
TRBD1,TRBV6-4,TRBJ2-3,-,TGTGCCAGCAGTGACGGACAGGGGGCAGATACGCAGTATTTT,CASSDGQGADTQYF
TRBD1,TRBV6-4,TRBJ1-2,-,TGTGCCAGCTCCCCGACAGGGGGCGAAGGCTACACCTTC,CASSPTGGEGYTF
-,TRBV5-6,TRBJ2-7,-,TGTGCCAGCAGCTTGCAGGGGCCCTACGAGCAGTACTTC,CASSLQGPYEQYF
TRBD1,TRBV5-1,TRBJ2-7,-,TGCGCCAGCAGCTTGACCCCAGGGGGTGAGCAGTACTTC,CASSLTPGGEQYF
TRBD2,TRBV10-3,TRBJ2-7,-,TGTGCCATCAAACCGGGACTAGCGAAGGACGAGCAGTACTTC,CAIKPGLAKDEQYF
-,TRBV6-6,TRBJ1-4,-,TGTGCCAGCAGACTAATTTCAACTAATGAAAAACTGTTTTTT,CASRLISTNEKLFF
TRBD1,TRBV5-4,TRBJ2-6,few,TGTGCCAGCAGCCCGGGACAGGCCAAATCTGGGGCCAACGTCCTGACTTTC,CASSPGQAKSGANVLTF
TRBD1,TRBV7-9,TRBJ1-4,once,TGTGCCAGCAGCCCCCGGGACAGGGGGCGGGGCATAGAAAAACTGTTTTTT,CASSPRDRGRGIEKLFF
TRBD1,TRBV5-1,TRBJ1-2,few,TGCGCCAGCAGCGAAAGAGGACAGGTTGGCCGGGGCTACACCTTC,CASSERGQVGRGYTF
TRBD2,TRBV6-6,TRBJ2-7,-,TGTGCCAGCCCGGGACTAGCGGGGGACTACGAGCAGTACTTC,CASPGLAGDYEQYF
-,TRBV2,TRBJ1-4,-,TGTGCCAGCAGTACGACAGTTGCTAATGAAAAACTGTTTTTT,CASSTTVANEKLFF
-,TRBV5-6,TRBJ1-1,-,TGTGCCAGCAGCGGGAGTCAGGGGTGGACTGAAGCTTTCTTT,CASSGSQGWTEAFF
-,TRBV6-5,TRBJ1-1,-,TGTGCCAGCAGTTATTCCGGGATCAAAGCTTTCTTT,CASSYSGIKAFF
-,TRBV9,TRBJ2-6,-,TGTGCCAGCAGCCCCGGACATTCGGACTCTGGGGCCAACGTCCTGACTTTC,CASSPGHSDSGANVLTF
-,TRBV19,TRBJ2-1,-,TGTGCCAGTAGTACACAGGGATATGGATTGAATGAGCAGTTCTTC,CASSTQGYGLNEQFF
-,TRBV28,TRBJ2-7,-,TGTGCCAGCAGTTTCCGGACAGTCACCTACGAGCAGTACTTC,CASSFRTVTYEQYF
TRBD2,TRBV7-9,TRBJ2-4,-,TGTGCCAGCACCGGACTAGCGGCCACAAACATTCAGTACTTC,CASTGLAATNIQYF
TRBD1,TRBV2,TRBJ1-2,-,TGTGCCAGCAGTTGGGACAGGGCATCAAGCTATGGCTACACCTTC,CASSWDRASSYGYTF
-,TRBV6-5,TRBJ2-5,-,TGTGCCAGCAGTTACCGTCGACTTCGACAAGAGACCCAGTACTTC,CASSYRRLRQETQYF
-,TRBV19,TRBJ2-1,-,TGTGCCAGTAGTATCGCCCGGGTTTATGAGCAGTTCTTC,CASSIARVYEQFF
TRBD1,TRBV9,TRBJ2-2,few,TGTGCCAGCAGCGACTCGGGACAGGGGGCCGCGGCCGGGGAGCTGTTTTTT,CASSDSGQGAAAGELFF
TRBD2,TRBV7-9,TRBJ2-3,-,TGTGCCAGCAGCCCAGCGGGAGTGGTAGATACGCAGTATTTT,CASSPAGVVDTQYF
-,TRBV10-3,TRBJ2-3,-,TGTGCCATCAGTACAGGGTCAGATACGCAGTATTTT,CAISTGSDTQYF
-,TRBV7-9,TRBJ2-2,-,TGTGCCAGCAGCTCAGAAGGGAGCACCGGGGAGCTGTTTTTT,CASSSEGSTGELFF
-,TRBV6-5,TRBJ1-1,-,TGTGCCAGCACCGGTCCGGGGAACACTGAAGCTTTCTTT,CASTGPGNTEAFF
TRBD1,TRBV7-9,TRBJ1-1,-,TGTGCCAGCAGCCAGGACAGGGGGCGCGGCACTGAAGCTTTCTTT,CASSQDRGRGTEAFF